What follows describes a single T cell receptor beta chain. Original handling: Cell counts per sample came from amplifying reference gene primers. Only in-frame clones appear in the TCRdb table, and some are missing; sequencing was by immunoSEQ multiplex PCR. Clone size and the V and J calls come from that table; the DNA yielded D and trimming. This sample has about 300,000 clones, with more than 70% found just once. This entry is derived from a study of blood T cell repertoires in COVID-19. In the study overall: The United States, Italy and Spain supplied acute and convalescent COVID-19 samples. T cells, B-cell-depleted T cells, or PBMCs provided the cDNA or gDNA that served as material.

CDR3 length: 15 residues. The germline gives CDR1 SNHLY, CDR2 FYNNEI. Trimming took 3 bases from V and 3 from J; bases not matched to a gene: 6. Sequenced input: peripheral blood. The clonotype was recovered from a woman in her thirties who had recovered from COVID-19. The V gene is TRBV2, the J gene TRBJ2-7; 9 bases align to TRBD1. The CDR3 sequence: CASSDIDRGSYEQYF. CDR3 sequence (DNA): TGTGCCAGCAGTGACATTGACAGGGGGAGCTACGAGCAGTACTTC.